This TCR beta chain comes out of a study of blood T cells in healthy people across ages. Study as a whole: About one barcoded beta molecule per two T cells was the capture yield of template switching.

The individuals who served as donors were healthy Caucasians living in Russia, aged roughly 6 to 90. Every donor contributed 8 to 10 milliliters of peripheral blood by blood draw. Each sample provided at least 5.5 micrograms of extracted total RNA. This clonotype came up many times. The CDR3 has 16 residues. The use of a sample-barcoded 5' primer and a J-beta primer mix characterized a second PCR of roughly 7 to 12 cycles. TCRdb reprocessed the 5' RACE reads via MiXCR and lists one record per CDR3 protein. The data hold around 1.1 million distinct CDR3 sequences, with 35% to 45% observed a single time.

This receptor was identified in a man aged 18 to 30 in good health. The chain employs TRBV21-1 and TRBJ2-3; the table gives TRBD2 as D, unverified against the DNA. TRBV21-1 is given as a pseudogene. Sequencing was done on a sample of blood. The chain's CDR3 is CASSFLLAVCTDTQYF. The CDR3, as DNA: TGTGCCAGCAGCTTCTTGCTAGCGGTCTGCACAGATACGCAGTATTTT.